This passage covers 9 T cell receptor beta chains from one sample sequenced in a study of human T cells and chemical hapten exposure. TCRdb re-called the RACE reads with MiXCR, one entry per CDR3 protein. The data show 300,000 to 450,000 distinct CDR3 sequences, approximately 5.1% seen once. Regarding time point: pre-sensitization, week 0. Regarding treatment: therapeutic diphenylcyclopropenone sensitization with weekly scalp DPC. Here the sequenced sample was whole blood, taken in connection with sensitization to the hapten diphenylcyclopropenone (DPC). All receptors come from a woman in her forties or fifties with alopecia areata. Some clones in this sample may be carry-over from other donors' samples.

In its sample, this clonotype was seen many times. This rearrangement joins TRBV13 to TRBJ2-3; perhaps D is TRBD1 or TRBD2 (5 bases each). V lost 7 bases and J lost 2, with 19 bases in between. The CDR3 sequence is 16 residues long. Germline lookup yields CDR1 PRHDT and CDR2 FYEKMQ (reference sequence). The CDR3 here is CASTPGSGVPTDTQYF. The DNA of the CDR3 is TGTGCCAGCACGCCAGGGTCCGGGGTCCCCACAGATACGCAGTATTTT. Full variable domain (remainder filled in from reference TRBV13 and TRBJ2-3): AAGVIQSPRHLIKEKRETATLKCYPIPRHDTVYWYQQGPGQDPQFLISFYEKMQSDKGSIPDRFSAQQFSDYHSELNMSSLELGDSALYFCASTPGSGVPTDTQYFGPGTRLTVL.

Written as DNA, the CDR3 is TGTGCCAGCGGGCGGGACAGCTACCAAGAGACCCAGTACTTC. This translates into CASGRDSYQETQYF. The V gene is TRBV27, the J gene TRBJ2-5, with D tentatively TRBD1 (7 bases). Trimming took off 8 bases at V and 0 bases at J, with 13 bases between the two ends. The germline V gene encodes CDR1 MNHEY and CDR2 SMNVEV (reference sequence). The length of the CDR3 is 14 residues.

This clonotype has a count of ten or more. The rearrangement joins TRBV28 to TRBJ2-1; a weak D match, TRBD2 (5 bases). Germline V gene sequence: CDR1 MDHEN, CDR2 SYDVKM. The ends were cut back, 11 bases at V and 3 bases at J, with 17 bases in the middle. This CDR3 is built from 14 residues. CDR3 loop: CAGKGRGIYNEQFF. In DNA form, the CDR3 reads TGTGCCGGAAAAGGCAGAGGGATCTACAATGAGCAGTTCTTC.

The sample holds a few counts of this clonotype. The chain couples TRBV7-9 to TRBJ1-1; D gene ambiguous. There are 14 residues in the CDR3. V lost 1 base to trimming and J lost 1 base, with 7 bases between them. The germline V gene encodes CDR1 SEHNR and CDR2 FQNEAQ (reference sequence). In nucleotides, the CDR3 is TGTGCCAGCAGCTTAGTCGCCTGGAACACTGAAGCTTTCTTT. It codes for CASSLVAWNTEAFF.

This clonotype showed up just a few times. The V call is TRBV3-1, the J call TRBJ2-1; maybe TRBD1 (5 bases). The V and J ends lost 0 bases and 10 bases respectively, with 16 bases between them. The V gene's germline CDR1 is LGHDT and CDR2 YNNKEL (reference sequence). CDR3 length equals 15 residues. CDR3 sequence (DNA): TGTGCCAGCAGCCAAGATCAAGACAGTCCCAACGAGCAGTTCTTC. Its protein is CASSQDQDSPNEQFF.

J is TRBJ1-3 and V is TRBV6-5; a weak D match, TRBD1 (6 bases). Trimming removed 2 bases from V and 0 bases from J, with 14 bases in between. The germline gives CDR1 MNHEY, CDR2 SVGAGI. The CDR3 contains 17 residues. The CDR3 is CASSYDRWTASGNTIYF. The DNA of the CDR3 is TGTGCCAGCAGTTACGACCGATGGACAGCCTCTGGAAACACCATATATTTT.

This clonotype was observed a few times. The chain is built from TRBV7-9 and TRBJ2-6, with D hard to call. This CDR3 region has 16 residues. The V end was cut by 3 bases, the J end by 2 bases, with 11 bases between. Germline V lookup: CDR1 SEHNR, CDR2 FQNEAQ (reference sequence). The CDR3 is CASSLVGVAGANVLTF. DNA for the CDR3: TGTGCCAGCAGCTTGGTTGGGGTAGCTGGGGCCAACGTCCTGACTTTC.

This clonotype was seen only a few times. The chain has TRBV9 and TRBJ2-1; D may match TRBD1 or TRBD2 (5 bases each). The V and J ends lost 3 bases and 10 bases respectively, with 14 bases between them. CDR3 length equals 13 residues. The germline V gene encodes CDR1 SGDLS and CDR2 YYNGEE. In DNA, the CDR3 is TGTGCCAGCAGCGCAGATAGGGGACCCGAGCAGTTCTTC. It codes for CASSADRGPEQFF.

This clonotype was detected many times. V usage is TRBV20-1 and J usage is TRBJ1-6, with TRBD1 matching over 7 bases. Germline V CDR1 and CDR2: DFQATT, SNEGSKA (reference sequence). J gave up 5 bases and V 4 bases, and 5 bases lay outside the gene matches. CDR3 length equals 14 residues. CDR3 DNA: TGCAGTGCTATGAAGGGGGCAAATAATTCACCCCTCCACTTT. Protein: CSAMKGANNSPLHF.